This entry lists 32 T cell receptor beta chains sequenced from one sample in a study of T cell responses to AZD1222 COVID-19 vaccine. Produced via immunoSEQ multiplex PCR; TCRdb's table is partial and in-frame only. The sample consists of around 200,000 clones, just over 85% of them appearing once. The sequences come from peripheral blood, collected on day 0 of AZD1222 vaccination. The origin of the receptors is an adult in good health.

This rearrangement joins TRBV5-5 to TRBJ2-4; no firm D call. Deletions cut 0 bases from V and 1 base from J, with 5 bases between. The CDR3 covers 14 residues. In germline, CDR1 is SGHKS, CDR2 YYEKEE (reference sequence). The CDR3 DNA reads TGTGCCAGCAGCTTGGTACGGGCCAAAAACATTCAGTACTTC. This translates into CASSLVRAKNIQYF.

The rearrangement uses TRBV9 and TRBJ1-2, with 7 positions matching TRBD1. J lost 5 bases, V lost 1 base, and 2 bases had no gene match. The CDR3 has 13 amino acids. The germline V gene encodes CDR1 SGDLS and CDR2 YYNGEE. The CDR3 DNA follows: TGTGCCAGCAGCGTAACAGGGGAATATGGCTACACCTTC. It translates to CASSVTGEYGYTF.

The chain is built from TRBV5-4 and TRBJ1-6; D unresolved. The V end was cut by 4 bases, the J end by 5 bases, with 16 bases between. Germline-derived CDR1 and CDR2 are SGHNT and YYREEE (reference sequence). The CDR3 is 16 residues long. CDR3 amino acids: CASSANRRQDNSPLHF. CDR3 bases: TGTGCCAGCAGCGCAAACCGACGGCAGGATAATTCACCCCTCCACTTT.

The gene calls are TRBV5-4 and TRBJ1-2; TRBD1 matches 9 bases. Germline CDR1 SGHNT, CDR2 YYREEE (reference sequence). The CDR3 runs 15 residues. V shed 5 bases and J 0 bases; nucleotides not matched to a gene: 5. The CDR3 spells CASSTRQGANYGYTF. The CDR3 region has the DNA TGTGCCAGCAGTACTCGACAGGGGGCTAACTATGGCTACACCTTC.

J is TRBJ1-4 and V is TRBV7-6; D ambiguous. Germline values: CDR1 SGHVS, CDR2 FNYEAQ. This CDR3 is built from 11 residues. Trimming shortened V by 0 bases and J by 11 bases, and 4 bases separated the two germline ends. In DNA form, the CDR3 reads TGTGCCAGCAGCTTAGCACAGAAACTGTTTTTT. Protein product: CASSLAQKLFF.

V usage is TRBV6-1 and J usage is TRBJ1-1, with D hard to call. V lost 8 bases and J lost 1, with 8 bases in between. CDR1 and CDR2 from the germline V gene are MNHNS and SASEGT. This CDR3 contains 12 residues. CDR3 DNA: TGTGCCAGCGATGGTTGGAACACTGAAGCTTTCTTT. Its protein product is CASDGWNTEAFF.

This clone appeared a few times. This rearrangement joins TRBV9 to TRBJ1-5, with D tentatively TRBD1 (6 bases). CDR1 is SGDLS and CDR2 is YYNGEE in the germline V gene. The CDR3 is 18 amino acids. The germline V and J ends were trimmed by 4 bases and 4 bases, with 24 bases remaining between them. The DNA for the CDR3 is TGTGCCAGCAGCTTCCGCCGGGGACGGGGGCCAAGAAATCAGCCCCAGCATTTT. It codes for CASSFRRGRGPRNQPQHF.

The gene calls are TRBV7-9 and TRBJ2-1; D possibly corresponds to TRBD2 (6 bases). CDR1 SEHNR and CDR2 FQNEAQ come from the germline V gene (reference sequence). The V and J ends lost 0 bases and 0 bases respectively, with 9 bases between them. CDR3 length equals 16 residues. The CDR3 DNA reads TGTGCCAGCAGCTTAGCGCAGGGAGGCTCCTACAATGAGCAGTTCTTC. It encodes CASSLAQGGSYNEQFF.

The V and J genes are TRBV12-3 or TRBV12-4 and TRBJ1-1, with TRBD1 identical over 8 bases. V lost 5 bases to trimming and J lost 6 bases; unmatched junction nucleotides: 5. There are 13 residues in the CDR3. The CDR3 spells CASSKQGASEAFF. CDR3 bases: TGTGCCAGCAGTAAGCAGGGGGCCTCTGAAGCTTTCTTT.

The rearrangement links TRBV11-2 to TRBJ2-5; TRBD2 agrees at 10 bases. V lost 5 bases and J lost 4; bases outside the gene matches: 7. CDR1 and CDR2 from the germline V gene are SGHAT and FQNNGV. There are 15 residues in the CDR3. CDR3 sequence: CASSVSGGAIETQYF. In DNA form, the CDR3 reads TGTGCCAGCAGCGTGAGCGGGGGGGCCATAGAGACCCAGTACTTC.

The chain recombines TRBV21-1 with TRBJ1-2. TRBV21-1 is designated a pseudogene. There are 14 residues in the CDR3. CDR3 coding DNA: TGTGCCAGCAGAGGGCCGGGTCGGACCTATGGCTACACCTTC. Protein product: CASRGPGRTYGYTF.

J is TRBJ1-2 and V is TRBV10-3; no reliable D call. Trimming left V 6 bases short and J 1 base short, with 3 bases between. Germline CDR1 ENHRY, CDR2 SYGVKD. The CDR3 contains 11 residues. CDR3 nucleotide sequence: TGTGCCATCAGGGGTAACTATGGCTACACCTTC. As protein: CAIRGNYGYTF.

This chain uses TRBV6-5 with TRBJ1-1; D gene ambiguous. In germline, CDR1 is MNHEY, CDR2 SVGAGI. The CDR3 is made up of 13 amino acids. Trimming pared 6 bases from V and 1 base from J, leaving 9 bases between. The CDR3 DNA reads as TGTGCCAGCAGGAAAACAGAGAACACTGAAGCTTTCTTT. This encodes CASRKTENTEAFF.

The chain joins TRBV29-1 to TRBJ2-1; the D is unclear. Germline V CDR1 and CDR2: SQVTM, ANQGSEA. The CDR3 sequence is 11 residues long. Deletions cut 8 bases from V and 5 bases from J, with 10 bases between. The CDR3 spells CSIRVNNEQFF. In DNA, the CDR3 is TGCAGCATTCGGGTCAACAATGAGCAGTTCTTC.

V and J are TRBV12-3 or TRBV12-4 and TRBJ1-1; D is unresolved. The CDR3 sequence is 13 residues long. The V end lost 3 bases, the J end lost 1 base, and 6 bases lay between the germline ends. This chain's CDR3 is CASSFNRNTEAFF. Here the CDR3 DNA reads TGTGCCAGCAGTTTTAACAGGAACACTGAAGCTTTCTTT.

The CDR3 loop reads CASSLAGLAEQFF. The CDR3 DNA is TGTGCCAGCAGCTTAGCGGGACTAGCGGAGCAGTTCTTC. This chain joins TRBV7-9 and TRBJ2-1; TRBD2 matches 10 bases. The CDR3 length is 13 residues. From germline, CDR1 is SEHNR and CDR2 FQNEAQ (reference sequence). The V gene end was trimmed by 0 bases and the J gene end by 10 bases; junction bases not matched to a gene: 0.

The V gene is TRBV3-1 (or the pseudogene TRBV3-2), the J gene TRBJ2-2; D is ambiguous. This CDR3 spans 12 amino acids. V was clipped by 1 base and J by 7 bases, with 4 bases between them. Germline CDR1 is LGHDT and CDR2 is YNNKEL (reference sequence). The CDR3 region has the DNA TGTGCCAGCAGCCAAGTGGACGGGGAGCTGTTTTTT. Its protein product is CASSQVDGELFF.

V usage is TRBV2 and J usage is TRBJ1-1; maybe TRBD1 (5 bases). In germline, CDR1 is SNHLY, CDR2 FYNNEI. This CDR3 region has 13 residues. The ends were cut back, 5 bases at V and 4 bases at J, with 11 bases in the middle. DNA for the CDR3: TGTGCCAGCAGTACCGACAGATCCACTGAAGCTTTCTTT. Its protein is CASSTDRSTEAFF. The complete variable domain, with remaining parts taken from reference TRBV2 and TRBJ1-1, reads EPEVTQTPSHQVTQMGQEVILRCVPISNHLYFYWYRQILGQKVEFLVSFYNNEISEKSEIFDDQFSVERPDGSNFTLKIRSTKLEDSAMYFCASSTDRSTEAFFGQGTRLTVV.

This rearrangement joins TRBV10-3 to TRBJ1-6, with D maybe TRBD1 (5 bases). The germline V gene has CDR1 ENHRY and CDR2 SYGVKD. V lost 0 bases to trimming and J lost 10 bases, with 13 bases between them. This CDR3 comprises 15 residues. CDR3 coding DNA: TGTGCCATCAGTGAGTCGGCAGGGAGGGGCTCACCCCTCCACTTT. Encoded protein: CAISESAGRGSPLHF.

The V and J genes are TRBV24-1 and TRBJ1-4; 7 bases fit TRBD1. V was clipped by 4 bases and J by 4 bases; unmatched bases: 8. Germline loops: CDR1 KGHDR, CDR2 SFDVKD. This CDR3 region has 16 residues. CDR3 region: CATSESGTANNEKLFF. For the CDR3, the DNA is TGTGCCACCAGTGAATCCGGGACAGCTAATAATGAAAAACTGTTTTTT.

The chain couples TRBV3-1 (or the pseudogene TRBV3-2) to TRBJ2-5, with 7 bases fitting TRBD1. This CDR3 is 12 amino acids long. Germline V gene data show CDR1 as LGHDT and CDR2 as YNNKEL (reference sequence). V was clipped by 5 bases and J by 13 bases; unmatched bases: 10. This chain's CDR3 is CASSTGTAAPYF. The DNA of the CDR3 is TGTGCCAGCAGCACCGGGACAGCCGCCCCGTACTTC.

The chain recombines TRBV29-1 with TRBJ2-3; the match to TRBD2 covers 12 bases. There are 15 residues in the CDR3. J gave up 0 bases and V 4 bases, and 2 bases lay outside the gene matches. Looked up from germline, CDR1 is SQVTM and CDR2 is ANQGSEA. CDR3: CSVVGLAGSTDTQYF. The DNA of the CDR3 is TGCAGCGTTGTTGGACTAGCGGGGAGCACAGATACGCAGTATTTT.

This chain connects TRBV30 to TRBJ1-2; no firm D call. Germline V gene lookup returns CDR1 GTSNPN and CDR2 SVGIG (reference sequence). V shed 2 bases and J shed 12 bases, with 4 bases lying between them. The CDR3 has 8 residues. The CDR3 DNA follows: TGTGCCTGGAGTTCCCACACCTTC. Amino acid sequence: CAWSSHTF.

This chain connects TRBV30 to TRBJ1-1; 7 nucleotides match TRBD1. Germline CDR1 is GTSNPN and CDR2 is SVGIG (reference sequence). Trimming at V came to 5 bases and at J to 7 bases, leaving 4 bases not matched to a gene. The CDR3 contains 11 residues. In DNA form, the CDR3 reads TGTGCCTGGGACAGGGCCTTTGAAGCTTTCTTT. Translation gives CAWDRAFEAFF.

V usage is TRBV3-1 (or the pseudogene TRBV3-2) and J usage is TRBJ2-1, with D unclear. V dropped 3 bases and J dropped 5 bases, with 17 bases sitting between them. Germline V gene sequence: CDR1 LGHDT, CDR2 YNNKEL (reference sequence). There are 16 residues in the CDR3. The CDR3 DNA is TGTGCCAGCAGCCATTCCCAGGCAGGTTTACACAATGAGCAGTTCTTC. Translating gives CASSHSQAGLHNEQFF.

This clone was counted only a few times. The rearrangement joins TRBV7-9 to TRBJ2-7; D possibly uses TRBD1 or TRBD2 (6 bases each). The CDR3 loop spans 15 amino acids. Trimming removed 3 bases at V and 5 bases at J, with 17 bases between. CDR1 and CDR2 (germline): SEHNR, FQNEAQ (reference sequence). The CDR3 nucleotides are TGTGCCAGCAGCTTTTCCGTGGGGGGCGAGGACGAGCAGTACTTC. Its translation: CASSFSVGGEDEQYF.

The rearrangement links TRBV18 to TRBJ2-1, with D perhaps matching TRBD2 (7 bases). This CDR3 contains 18 residues. With 6 bases removed from V and 4 bases from J, the gap between germline ends came to 25 bases. The germline V gene has CDR1 KGHSH and CDR2 LQKENI. CDR3 DNA sequence: TGTGCCAGCTCGCTACCCAGGCGGGGGCAGAGGTTGTACAATGAGCAGTTCTTC. Translated: CASSLPRRGQRLYNEQFF.

The chain links TRBV9 to TRBJ1-3; TRBD1 agrees at 8 bases. CDR1 is SGDLS, CDR2 YYNGEE, per germline. V was clipped by 0 bases and J by 0 bases; unmatched bases: 5. This CDR3 contains 17 residues. The CDR3 sequence: CASSVAGTGLSGNTIYF. The CDR3 DNA reads TGTGCCAGCAGCGTAGCAGGGACAGGACTCTCTGGAAACACCATATATTTT.

This chain links TRBV18 with TRBJ1-1; 10 bases align to TRBD1. The ends lost 3 bases at V and 6 bases at J; junction bases unmatched: 10. Germline lookup yields CDR1 KGHSH and CDR2 LQKENI. The CDR3 loop spans 16 amino acids. The CDR3 region is CASSPSPGQGSSEAFF. The DNA of the CDR3 is TGTGCCAGCTCACCTAGTCCGGGACAGGGGTCCTCTGAAGCTTTCTTT.

The chain employs TRBV2 and TRBJ1-3, with D perhaps matching TRBD1 (6 bases). CDR1 and CDR2 (germline): SNHLY, FYNNEI. This CDR3 comprises 14 residues. V was cut by 3 bases and J by 2 bases, with 8 bases left in between. The CDR3 DNA sequence: TGTGCCAGCAGTGAGAACAGGGCTGGAAACACCATATATTTT. This translates into CASSENRAGNTIYF.

V gene TRBV15 combines with J gene TRBJ1-6; D not resolved. The germline V gene encodes CDR1 LNHNV and CDR2 YYDKDF (reference sequence). The ends were cut back, 1 base at V and 7 bases at J, with 5 bases in the middle. The CDR3 has 13 residues. The CDR3 loop is CATSRGRNSPLHF. The CDR3 nucleotides are TGTGCCACCAGCAGAGGACGGAATTCACCCCTCCACTTT.

The chain is built from TRBV6-5 and TRBJ1-5; D is unclear. The V gene lost 5 bases and the J gene lost 6 bases, with 11 bases spanning the gap. The CDR3 runs to 13 residues. Germline V gene data show CDR1 as MNHEY and CDR2 as SVGAGI. CDR3 in amino acids: CASSRRSGQPQHF. CDR3 DNA sequence: TGTGCCAGCAGTCGACGGTCTGGTCAGCCCCAGCATTTT.